This passage covers 5 T cell receptor beta chains from one sample sequenced in a study of T cells in Graves' hyperthyroidism and ophthalmopathy. The source material, RNA transcripts, was used to amplify TCR beta CDR3 regions. TCR CDR3 underwent first-round RT-PCR with the HTBI primer set. TCRdb used MiXCR to reprocess the multiplex PCR reads, holding one entry per CDR3 protein. The sample has 360,000 or so distinct CDR3 sequences, roughly 15% seen once. Sequenced input: blood. The source of these receptors is a woman aged 55-69 years with Graves' ophthalmopathy.

This clonotype has more than one count but fewer than ten. The V gene is TRBV28, the J gene TRBJ2-3; D gene unclear. The CDR3 length is 15 residues. Germline lookup yields CDR1 MDHEN and CDR2 SYDVKM. The V end lost 3 bases, the J end lost 0 bases, and 10 bases lay between the germline ends. CDR3 amino acids: CASSFVVGSTDTQYF. DNA of the CDR3: TGTGCCAGCAGTTTTGTTGTGGGAAGCACAGATACGCAGTATTTT.

This clonotype has just one count. The chain employs TRBV18 and TRBJ1-2; perhaps TRBD1 as D (6 bases). Germline CDR1 reads KGHSH; CDR2 reads LQKENI. Trimming removed 5 bases from V and 4 bases from J, with 11 bases in between. CDR3 size: 13 residues. This CDR3 is CASSKDRIYGYTF. In DNA, the CDR3 is TGTGCCAGCTCAAAAGACAGGATCTATGGCTACACCTTC.

This chain uses TRBV9 with TRBJ2-2; D might be TRBD2 (6 bases). CDR1 is SGDLS and CDR2 is YYNGEE in the germline V gene. CDR3 length equals 14 residues. The V and J ends lost 4 bases and 7 bases respectively, with 14 bases between them. DNA of the CDR3: TGTGCCAGCAGCACCCGGAGGGGAGTCGGGGAGCTGTTTTTT. Translating gives CASSTRRGVGELFF.

In its sample, this clonotype was seen many times. The genes are TRBV12-3 or TRBV12-4 and TRBJ1-6; the match to TRBD1 covers 9 bases. Trimming removed 3 bases from V and 8 bases from J; junction bases left unmatched: 2. This CDR3 is built from 14 residues. In DNA form, the CDR3 reads TGTGCCAGCAGTTTGACAGGGGGAGATTCACCCCTCCACTTT. The encoded protein is CASSLTGGDSPLHF.

There are many counts of this clonotype. J is TRBJ2-1 and V is TRBV3-1; 9 nucleotides match TRBD2. CDR3 size: 15 residues. The J segment lost 6 bases and the V segment lost 2 bases, leaving 5 bases of the junction unmatched. Germline V gene data show CDR1 as LGHDT and CDR2 as YNNKEL (reference sequence). CDR3 coding DNA: TGTGCCAGCAGCCAACTAGCGGGGTCTGGCAATGAGCAGTTCTTC. It is translated as CASSQLAGSGNEQFF.